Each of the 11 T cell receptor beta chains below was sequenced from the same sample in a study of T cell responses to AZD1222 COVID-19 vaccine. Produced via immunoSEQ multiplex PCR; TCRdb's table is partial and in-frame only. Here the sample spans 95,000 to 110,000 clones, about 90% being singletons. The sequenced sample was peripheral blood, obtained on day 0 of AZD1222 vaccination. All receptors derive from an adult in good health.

The CDR3 DNA reads as TGTGCCAGCAGATTAGGACTAGCGGGGGACAATGAGCAGTTCTTC. Its translation: CASRLGLAGDNEQFF. The J gene is TRBJ2-1, the V gene TRBV6-6; 13 nucleotides match TRBD2. Germline CDR1 is MNHNY and CDR2 is SVGAGI (reference sequence). CDR3 length: 15 residues. With 6 bases clipped from V and 5 bases from J, the junction kept 4 bases outside the gene matches.

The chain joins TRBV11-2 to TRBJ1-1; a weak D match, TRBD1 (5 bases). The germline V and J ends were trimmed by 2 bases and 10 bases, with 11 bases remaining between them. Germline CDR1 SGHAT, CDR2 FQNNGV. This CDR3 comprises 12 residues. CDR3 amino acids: CASSLPREGAFF. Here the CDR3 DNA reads TGTGCCAGCAGCTTACCCAGGGAAGGAGCTTTCTTT.

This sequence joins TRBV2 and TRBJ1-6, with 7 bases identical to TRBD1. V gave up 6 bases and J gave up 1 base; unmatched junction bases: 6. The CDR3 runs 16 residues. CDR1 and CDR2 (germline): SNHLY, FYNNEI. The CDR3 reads CASRDPGGSYNSPLHF. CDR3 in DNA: TGTGCCAGCAGAGATCCAGGGGGGTCCTATAATTCACCCCTCCACTTT.

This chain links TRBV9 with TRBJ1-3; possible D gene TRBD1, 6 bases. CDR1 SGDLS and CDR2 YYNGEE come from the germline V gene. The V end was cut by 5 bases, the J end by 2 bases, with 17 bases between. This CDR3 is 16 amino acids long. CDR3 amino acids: CASREETGPTGNTIYF. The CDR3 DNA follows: TGTGCCAGCAGAGAAGAAACAGGGCCCACTGGAAACACCATATATTTT.

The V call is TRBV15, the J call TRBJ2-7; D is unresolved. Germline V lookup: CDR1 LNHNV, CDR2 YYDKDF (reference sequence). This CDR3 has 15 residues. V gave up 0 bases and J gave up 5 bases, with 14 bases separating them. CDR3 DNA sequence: TGTGCCACCAGCAGAGATGGTTCCGGGTACCACGAGCAGTACTTC. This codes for CATSRDGSGYHEQYF.

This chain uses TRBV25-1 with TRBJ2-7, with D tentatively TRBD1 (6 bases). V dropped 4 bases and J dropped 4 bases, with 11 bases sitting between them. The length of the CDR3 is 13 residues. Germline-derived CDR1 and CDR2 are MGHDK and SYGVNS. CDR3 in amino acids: CASSAYQGYEQYF. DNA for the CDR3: TGTGCCAGCAGTGCCTACCAGGGGTACGAGCAGTACTTC.

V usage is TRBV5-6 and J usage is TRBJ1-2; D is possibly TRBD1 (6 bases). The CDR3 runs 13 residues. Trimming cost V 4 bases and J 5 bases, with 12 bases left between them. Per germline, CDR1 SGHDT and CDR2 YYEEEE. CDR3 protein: CASSPGGGYGYTF. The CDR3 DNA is TGTGCCAGCAGCCCCGGAGGGGGGTATGGCTACACCTTC. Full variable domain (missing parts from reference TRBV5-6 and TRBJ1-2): DAGVTQSPTHLIKTRGQQVTLRCSPKSGHDTVSWYQQALGQGPQFIFQYYEEEERQRGNFPDRFSGHQFPNYSSELNVNALLLGDSALYLCASSPGGGYGYTFGSGTRLTVV.

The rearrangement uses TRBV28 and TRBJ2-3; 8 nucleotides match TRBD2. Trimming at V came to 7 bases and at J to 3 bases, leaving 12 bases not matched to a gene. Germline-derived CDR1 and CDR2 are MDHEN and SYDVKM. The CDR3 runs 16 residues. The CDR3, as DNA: TGTGCCAGCATTCGCGGGGGGCCCCCGGGGACAGATACGCAGTATTTT. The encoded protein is CASIRGGPPGTDTQYF.

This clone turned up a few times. The CDR3 sequence is CASSQGSGYGQPQHF. In DNA form, the CDR3 reads TGTGCCAGCAGCCAAGGTTCAGGGTATGGGCAGCCCCAGCATTTT. This chain links TRBV3-1 (or the pseudogene TRBV3-2) with TRBJ1-5; D is possibly TRBD1 (5 bases). Germline V gene lookup returns CDR1 LGHDT and CDR2 YNNKEL (reference sequence). The CDR3 loop spans 15 amino acids. V gave up 1 base and J gave up 7 bases, with 14 bases separating them.

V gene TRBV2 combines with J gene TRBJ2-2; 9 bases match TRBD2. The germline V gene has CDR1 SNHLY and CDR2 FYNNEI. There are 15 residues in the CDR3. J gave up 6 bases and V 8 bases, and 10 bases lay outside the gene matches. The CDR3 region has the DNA TGTGCCAGCGGCGGGGGGGGAACCACCCCCGGGGAGCTGTTTTTT. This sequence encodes CASGGGGTTPGELFF.

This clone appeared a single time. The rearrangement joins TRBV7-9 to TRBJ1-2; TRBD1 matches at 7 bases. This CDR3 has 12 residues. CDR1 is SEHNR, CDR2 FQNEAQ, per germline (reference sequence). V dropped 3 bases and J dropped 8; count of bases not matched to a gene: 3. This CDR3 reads CASSFGDSGYTF. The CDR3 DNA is TGTGCCAGCAGCTTCGGGGACAGCGGCTACACCTTC.